Many counts were recorded for the clone carrying this T cell receptor beta chain. Antigen: not known. Germline CDR1 reads LGHDT; CDR2 reads YNNKEL (reference sequence). The CDR3 is 15 residues long. V was pared by 3 bases and J by 5 bases, with 1 base of the junction left unmatched. This record belongs to a study of CD8+CD57+ T cells in acquired aplastic anemia. As for the study in general: DNA per sorted CD4+ or CD8+ sample ranged roughly 0.19 to 30 ug, averaging about 2.9 ug.

The template used for profiling TCR beta VDJ and CDR3 was genomic DNA. TCRdb reprocessed the reads via MiXCR and lists one record per CDR3 protein. This sample yields 160,000 or so distinct CDR3 sequences, of which about 45% are seen a single time; 2.5% to 3% belongs to the top ten. Notes on the study in general: A set of about 28 CD8+ CDR3 sequences was shared between patients and controls, and these sequences appeared highly expressed in patients.

CD8+CD57+ cell expansion, shown by flow cytometry, had occurred in the patients selected for sequencing. Material for sequencing was sorted CD4+, CD8+, or CD8+CD57+ T cells (not recorded which) from PBMCs. The TCR comes from a human donor with aplastic anemia. This chain joins TRBV3-1 and TRBJ2-1; 13 nucleotides agree with TRBD2. The CDR3 region is CASSQGLAGNNEQFF. In DNA, the CDR3 is TGTGCCAGCAGCCAGGGACTAGCGGGAAACAATGAGCAGTTCTTC.